The sequence of this T cell receptor beta chain was determined in a study of blood T cell repertoires in COVID-19. Turning to the study itself: PBMCs, B-cell-depleted T cells, or T cells provided the cDNA or gDNA that made up the material.

Looked up from germline, CDR1 is SGHAT and CDR2 is FQDESV (reference sequence). Between the trimmed V and J ends, which lost 2 bases and 2 bases, there was a span of 6 bases. This CDR3 comprises 13 residues. How the authors handled the data: Estimation of nucleated cell counts was performed using reference gene primer amplification. Profiled with immunoSEQ multiplex PCR; TCRdb holds only in-frame clones, not every one. V and J calls and clone size are given by that table; D and trimming were obtained from the DNA. The sample records 95,000 to 110,000 clones, 80% to 85% being singletons. This chain connects TRBV11-1 to TRBJ1-2, with D hard to call. This sequence was found in a human donor in a cohort sampled during active COVID-19. The sample consisted of peripheral blood. The CDR3 here is CASSLTDNYGYTF. The CDR3 DNA is TGTGCCAGCAGCTTAACAGACAACTATGGCTACACCTTC.